This T cell receptor (beta chain) was captured in a study of CD8 T cells in ankylosing spondylitis. Study results and caveats: Significantly higher representation of disease-linked clones was reported for matched ankylosing spondylitis synovial fluid.

Points on this clonotype: Its antigen is still unknown.

A single record per CDR3 protein comes from TCRdb applying MiXCR to the 5' RACE reads. The table lists 160,000 or so distinct CDR3 sequences, around a tenth of them singletons. Germline V lookup: CDR1 SGHDT, CDR2 YYEEEE. This CDR3 has 15 amino acids. Trimming removed 5 bases from V and 4 bases from J, with 18 bases in between. Sequenced: blood, either unsorted or a sorted T cell fraction (not recorded which). The source of this sequence is a female donor with ankylosing spondylitis or in good health (not recorded which). The J gene is TRBJ1-2, the V gene TRBV5-6, with a tentative D call TRBD1 (5 bases). CDR3 sequence: CASSVGVRLLYGYTF. The DNA for the CDR3 is TGTGCCAGCAGTGTAGGGGTTCGGCTACTCTATGGCTACACCTTC.